The 24 T cell receptor beta chains below all came from one sample that was sequenced in a study of human T cells and chemical hapten exposure. TCRdb reprocessed the RACE reads via MiXCR and lists one record per CDR3 protein. Seen here are roughly 180,000 distinct CDR3 sequences, approximately 20% observed once, and the top ten hold approximately 6.7%. Time point noted: patch test 1, 2 weeks after DPC sensitization. Treatment meaning: therapeutic diphenylcyclopropenone sensitization with weekly scalp DPC. The source material was whole blood, sampled in connection with sensitization to the hapten diphenylcyclopropenone (DPC). These TCRs come from a woman between 45 and 65 years old with alopecia areata. Some clones in this sample may be carry-over from other donors' samples.

The J gene is TRBJ1-4, the V gene TRBV5-1; D possibly corresponds to TRBD1 (5 bases). Germline lookup yields CDR1 SGHRS and CDR2 YFSETQ. Trimming pared 5 bases from V and 5 bases from J, leaving 13 bases between. CDR3 length equals 14 residues. CDR3 region: CASREQAPNEKLFF. The DNA of the CDR3 is TGCGCCAGCAGAGAACAGGCCCCAAATGAAAAACTGTTTTTT.

This clonotype has just a few counts. The chain recombines TRBV6-1 with TRBJ1-5; D unresolved. The CDR3 is 14 amino acids. Per the germline V gene, CDR1 is MNHNS and CDR2 is SASEGT. Trimming stripped 4 bases from V and 0 bases from J, with 7 bases between. The CDR3 is CASSGSDSNQPQHF. The CDR3 region has the DNA TGTGCCAGCAGTGGGTCGGATAGCAATCAGCCCCAGCATTTT.

The rearrangement uses TRBV29-1 and TRBJ2-3, with D tentatively TRBD2 (5 bases). The CDR3 has 13 residues. Germline V gene data show CDR1 as SQVTM and CDR2 as ANQGSEA. V was cut by 6 bases and J by 9 bases, with 19 bases left in between. The CDR3: CSVRRILDLTQYF. The CDR3 coding sequence is TGCAGCGTCCGCCGAATACTAGATTTGACGCAGTATTTT.

The rearrangement uses TRBV4-2 and TRBJ1-2; D perhaps matches TRBD1 (5 bases). V was shortened by 3 bases and J by 0 bases, with 11 bases between the two germline ends. CDR1 and CDR2 from the germline V gene are LGHNA and YNFKEQ. The CDR3 is made up of 15 amino acids. CDR3 sequence: CASSQGRLANYGYTF. The CDR3 bases are TGTGCCAGCAGCCAGGGACGGTTAGCTAACTATGGCTACACCTTC.

V is TRBV6-2 or TRBV6-3 and J is TRBJ1-1; the match to TRBD1 covers 8 bases. The CDR3 is 12 residues long. CDR1 and CDR2 (germline): MNHEY, SVGEGT. V lost 5 bases and J lost 7; bases outside the gene matches: 3. CDR3 bases: TGTGCCAGCAGTCAGGGGGCTGGTGAAGCTTTCTTT. It is translated as CASSQGAGEAFF.

This clonotype was observed a handful of times. The chain carries TRBV7-2 and TRBJ1-6; 10 nucleotides agree with TRBD1. CDR1 is SGHTA, CDR2 FQGNSA, per germline. The length of the CDR3 is 16 residues. The J segment lost 8 bases and the V segment lost 6 bases, leaving 10 bases of the junction unmatched. The CDR3 DNA sequence: TGTGCCAGCAGACCTCAGACAGGGGGCACGGATTCACCCCTCCACTTT. It is translated as CASRPQTGGTDSPLHF.

This clonotype has more than one count but fewer than ten. V is TRBV3-1 and J is TRBJ2-3; 7 bases match TRBD2. Losses at the gene ends were 4 bases for V and 2 bases for J; bases not matched to a gene: 12. Germline loops: CDR1 LGHDT, CDR2 YNNKEL (reference sequence). The CDR3 loop spans 17 amino acids. In nucleotides, the CDR3 is TGTGCCAGCAGCCTACCCCTGGGCAGCGGGATCACAGATACGCAGTATTTT. It codes for CASSLPLGSGITDTQYF.

This clonotype has only a few counts. This rearrangement joins TRBV2 to TRBJ1-1; perhaps TRBD1 as D (6 bases). The CDR3 runs to 14 residues. V lost 5 bases and J 3 bases, leaving 13 bases between the germline ends. Germline values: CDR1 SNHLY, CDR2 FYNNEI. CDR3 nucleotides: TGTGCCAGCAGTCGTACAGGGAGGGACACTGAAGCTTTCTTT. Amino acids: CASSRTGRDTEAFF. Based on the CDR3 plus reference TRBV2 and TRBJ1-1, the full variable domain is EPEVTQTPSHQVTQMGQEVILRCVPISNHLYFYWYRQILGQKVEFLVSFYNNEISEKSEIFDDQFSVERPDGSNFTLKIRSTKLEDSAMYFCASSRTGRDTEAFFGQGTRLTVV.

Turning to this clonotype: Germline is not matched at one junction end, which may reflect a read error. This chain joins TRBV20-1 and TRBJ2-7, with 8 bases aligning to TRBD2. Germline V lookup: CDR1 DFQATT, CDR2 SNEGSKA (reference sequence). This CDR3 comprises 15 residues. The CDR3 DNA reads TGCAGTGCTACTCCGGGACTAGGCTTCTCCCACGAGCAGTACTTC. Protein product: CSATPGLGFSHEQYF.

The rearrangement links TRBV2 to TRBJ2-1; TRBD2 matches 15 bases. The CDR3 is 15 amino acids. J was trimmed by 7 bases and V by 4 bases; bases with no gene match: 2. Germline CDR1 SNHLY, CDR2 FYNNEI. The CDR3 DNA is TGTGCCAGCAGTGTGGGACTAGCGGGAGGAAATGAGCAGTTCTTC. It encodes CASSVGLAGGNEQFF.

This sequence joins TRBV19 and TRBJ1-6; D gene unclear. CDR3 length equals 15 residues. V lost 9 bases and J lost 0, with 12 bases in between. CDR1 and CDR2 (germline): LNHDA, SQIVND (reference sequence). The CDR3 protein is CASLTKHSYNSPLHF. DNA of the CDR3: TGTGCCAGCCTTACCAAGCACTCCTATAATTCACCCCTCCACTTT.

The chain joins TRBV3-1 to TRBJ2-7, with D unresolved. The CDR3 extends over 14 amino acids. Trimming cost V 0 bases and J 3 bases, with 9 bases left between them. From germline, CDR1 is LGHDT and CDR2 YNNKEL (reference sequence). CDR3 residues: CASSQDLANYEQYF. CDR3 DNA sequence: TGTGCCAGCAGCCAAGATTTAGCAAACTACGAGCAGTACTTC.

This chain joins TRBV9 and TRBJ2-3; 14 nucleotides align to TRBD2. The CDR3 loop spans 20 amino acids. CDR1 SGDLS and CDR2 YYNGEE come from the germline V gene. With 3 bases clipped from V and 1 base from J, the junction kept 13 bases outside the gene matches. The CDR3 sequence is CASSAAHGTSGSRGTDTQYF. The CDR3 region has the DNA TGTGCCAGCAGCGCGGCCCACGGGACTAGCGGGAGCCGTGGCACAGATACGCAGTATTTT.

This chain uses TRBV11-2 with TRBJ1-2; D uncertain. Germline assignment: CDR1 SGHAT and CDR2 FQNNGV. The germline V and J ends were trimmed by 4 bases and 5 bases, with 11 bases remaining between them. This CDR3 is built from 13 residues. The CDR3 bases are TGTGCCAGCAGCTCGCTACGGCAGTATGGCTACACCTTC. Its protein is CASSSLRQYGYTF. The variable domain in full, with the rest retrieved from reference TRBV11-2 and TRBJ1-2, is EAGVAQSPRYKIIEKRQSVAFWCNPISGHATLYWYQQILGQGPKLLIQFQNNGVVDDSQLPKDRFSAERLKGVDSTLKIQPAKLEDSAVYLCASSSLRQYGYTFGSGTRLTVV.

This clonotype was found a few times. The J gene is TRBJ2-1, the V gene TRBV15, with 8 positions matching TRBD2. V lost 0 bases to trimming and J lost 2 bases; unmatched junction nucleotides: 6. CDR1 LNHNV and CDR2 YYDKDF come from the germline V gene (reference sequence). The length of the CDR3 is 17 residues. The DNA of the CDR3 is TGTGCCACCAGCAGAGATTTTAATAGCGGGACCTACAATGAGCAGTTCTTC. Protein: CATSRDFNSGTYNEQFF.

This clonotype was counted between two and nine times. The V and J genes are TRBV6-5 and TRBJ1-1; D possibly corresponds to TRBD1 (5 bases). This CDR3 is built from 13 residues. Germline V gives CDR1 MNHEY, CDR2 SVGAGI. V was pared by 2 bases and J by 8 bases, with 12 bases between. In nucleotides, the CDR3 is TGTGCCAGCAGTTACGAGGGGACCGAAGAAGCTTTCTTT. Protein sequence: CASSYEGTEEAFF.

This chain connects TRBV20-1 to TRBJ2-3, with TRBD2 matching over 14 bases. Trimming took 3 bases from V and 0 from J; bases not matched to a gene: 2. Germline loops: CDR1 DFQATT, CDR2 SNEGSKA (reference sequence). The CDR3 runs to 16 residues. CDR3 nucleotides: TGCAGTGCTAGCGGACTAGCGGGAGGTAGCACAGATACGCAGTATTTT. It translates to CSASGLAGGSTDTQYF.

The genes are TRBV11-2 and TRBJ2-7, with 9 bases identical to TRBD2. V shed 1 base and J 4 bases; nucleotides not matched to a gene: 5. This CDR3 is built from 15 residues. Germline V gene data show CDR1 as SGHAT and CDR2 as FQNNGV. CDR3 bases: TGTGCCAGCAGCTTAGGTATTAGCGGGAGATACGAGCAGTACTTC. Its protein is CASSLGISGRYEQYF.

The chain carries TRBV15 and TRBJ2-7, with D tentatively TRBD2 (6 bases). The CDR3 loop spans 14 amino acids. Germline V gene lookup returns CDR1 LNHNV and CDR2 YYDKDF (reference sequence). V lost 4 bases and J 8 bases, leaving 18 bases between the germline ends. The CDR3 nucleotides are TGTGCCACCAGCACTAACATAGCGGAGCCGAAGCAGTACTTC. It specifies CATSTNIAEPKQYF.

This rearrangement joins TRBV6-5 to TRBJ1-6, with unresolved D. The V end lost 0 bases, the J end lost 0 bases, and 9 bases lay between the germline ends. The CDR3 covers 17 residues. Germline values: CDR1 MNHEY, CDR2 SVGAGI. For the CDR3, the DNA is TGTGCCAGCAGTTACTCTTGGCGGAGCTCCTATAATTCACCCCTCCACTTT. It encodes CASSYSWRSSYNSPLHF.

This clonotype was seen only a few times. The chain has TRBV3-1 and TRBJ1-1; D might be TRBD1 (6 bases). Germline loops: CDR1 LGHDT, CDR2 YNNKEL (reference sequence). The CDR3 spans 15 residues. Trimming pared 4 bases from V and 2 bases from J, leaving 14 bases between. Here the CDR3 reads CASSRRDIPNTEAFF. CDR3 nucleotides: TGTGCCAGCAGCCGGAGGGACATACCTAACACTGAAGCTTTCTTT.

This sequence joins TRBV20-1 and TRBJ1-1; 8 bases line up with TRBD1. There are 13 residues in the CDR3. V shed 6 bases and J 4 bases; nucleotides not matched to a gene: 7. Germline V CDR1 and CDR2: DFQATT, SNEGSKA (reference sequence). The CDR3 DNA reads TGCAGTGCCTCGACAGGGGCGAGCACTGAAGCTTTCTTT. Translated, it gives CSASTGASTEAFF.

The gene calls are TRBV7-2 and TRBJ2-3, with 8 positions matching TRBD2. Germline assignment: CDR1 SGHTA and CDR2 FQGNSA. V lost 3 bases, J lost 0 bases, and 5 bases stayed unmatched. There are 16 residues in the CDR3. In nucleotides, the CDR3 is TGTGCCAGCAGCTTTAGGAGCGGGAGTAGCACAGATACGCAGTATTTT. Protein: CASSFRSGSSTDTQYF.

V gene TRBV6-5 combines with J gene TRBJ1-2; D may be TRBD1 (6 bases). The CDR3 is 16 amino acids. V shed 0 bases and J shed 5 bases, with 16 bases lying between them. Germline V gives CDR1 MNHEY, CDR2 SVGAGI. The DNA for the CDR3 is TGTGCCAGCAGTTACTCGGTCGAAGGGGGGTTGTATGGCTACACCTTC. It encodes CASSYSVEGGLYGYTF.